The next 18 T cell receptor beta chains were all read from a single sample in a study of technical replicates of blood from a handful of donors (dated by TCRdb to about 2017). Receptors were amplified or captured by the immunoSEQ multiplex PCR assay. The source is immuneACCESS, and TCRdb retained only in-frame sequences with V and J called. Part of the clones is not carried over; for the studies checked, unresolved V genes explain less than half of this, and the remainder is unexplained. This sample lists approximately 52,000 clones; around 84% were detected once. The ten largest clones capture over 5.5% of the sample. The sequencing input was PBMCs. The receptors here all came from a human donor in good health. Some clones in this sample may be carry-over from other donors' samples.

The chain links TRBV6-5 to TRBJ1-3; D is undetermined. Germline CDR1 MNHEY, CDR2 SVGAGI. The CDR3 totals 14 residues. Between the trimmed V and J ends, which lost 4 bases and 4 bases, there was a span of 11 bases. The CDR3 sequence is CASSSAPGGNTIYF. In nucleotides, the CDR3 is TGTGCCAGCAGTTCGGCCCCGGGAGGAAACACCATATATTTT.

The J gene is TRBJ1-4, the V gene TRBV29-1; 7 bases are shared with TRBD1. V lost 4 bases, J lost 5 bases, and 10 bases stayed unmatched. The CDR3 has 15 amino acids. Germline V gene lookup returns CDR1 SQVTM and CDR2 ANQGSEA. CDR3 nucleotides: TGCAGCGTTGGCAGACAGGGAAAGGCCAATGAAAAACTGTTTTTT. The encoded protein is CSVGRQGKANEKLFF.

This clone was counted a single time. This chain uses TRBV19 with TRBJ2-2; possibly TRBD1 for D (5 bases). V was trimmed by 4 bases and J by 2 bases, leaving 11 bases between them. This CDR3 comprises 15 residues. CDR1 is LNHDA and CDR2 is SQIVND in the germline V gene (reference sequence). The CDR3 DNA reads as TGTGCCAGTAGTACGCGACAGACTAACACCGGGGAGCTGTTTTTT. Its protein is CASSTRQTNTGELFF.

CDR3: CASGFRQGPPETQYF. As DNA, the CDR3 is TGTGCTAGTGGTTTTAGGCAGGGGCCACCTGAAACGCAGTATTTT. The rearrangement joins TRBV12-5 to TRBJ2-3; D possibly corresponds to TRBD1 (6 bases). Germline lookup yields CDR1 LGHNT and CDR2 FRNRAP. The CDR3 spans 15 residues. The germline V and J ends were trimmed by 3 bases and 9 bases, with 19 bases remaining between them.

This clone was picked up a small number of times. The rearrangement joins TRBV11-2 to TRBJ1-1; unclear D gene. The CDR3 contains 14 residues. Trimming stripped 6 bases from V and 8 bases from J, with 19 bases between. Per the germline V gene, CDR1 is SGHAT and CDR2 is FQNNGV. CDR3 sequence reads: CASRPIKRGAEAFF. The CDR3 DNA reads as TGTGCCAGCAGACCCATCAAACGGGGAGCCGAAGCTTTCTTT.

V and J are TRBV7-8 and TRBJ1-5, with 7 bases aligning to TRBD1. V lost 0 bases to trimming and J lost 6 bases; unmatched junction nucleotides: 2. The CDR3 has 14 amino acids. Germline V gives CDR1 SGHVS, CDR2 FQNEAQ. CDR3 DNA: TGTGCCAGCAGCTTAGCAGGGGGCAGTCAGCCCCAGCATTTT. Translated: CASSLAGGSQPQHF.

This rearrangement joins TRBV30 to TRBJ1-1; D not resolved. Trimming shortened V by 1 base and J by 3 bases, and 9 bases separated the two germline ends. CDR1 and CDR2 from the germline V gene are GTSNPN and SVGIG (reference sequence). The CDR3 runs 13 residues. The CDR3 sequence: CAWSDWGDTEAFF. The CDR3 coding sequence is TGTGCCTGGAGTGATTGGGGAGACACTGAAGCTTTCTTT.

This chain joins TRBV6-5 and TRBJ1-4; a possible D gene is TRBD1 (6 bases). Looked up from germline, CDR1 is MNHEY and CDR2 is SVGAGI. The CDR3 runs 15 residues. V shed 5 bases and J shed 4 bases, with 14 bases lying between them. Here the CDR3 DNA reads TGTGCCAGCAGTCCAACGGACAGTCGTAATGAAAAACTGTTTTTT. This sequence encodes CASSPTDSRNEKLFF.

This chain joins TRBV4-3 and TRBJ2-1, with a tentative D call TRBD2 (6 bases). The germline V gene encodes CDR1 LGHNA and CDR2 YSLEER. CDR3 length: 15 amino acids. V was shortened by 4 bases and J by 0 bases, with 10 bases between the two germline ends. The CDR3 is CASSRDWLSYNEQFF. DNA for the CDR3: TGCGCCAGCAGCCGGGACTGGCTCTCCTACAATGAGCAGTTCTTC.

V gene TRBV11-3 combines with J gene TRBJ1-2, with D tentatively TRBD1 (5 bases). The V end lost 5 bases, the J end lost 1 base, and 20 bases lay between the germline ends. Germline CDR1 reads SGHNT; CDR2 reads YENEEA. The CDR3 runs 17 residues. In nucleotides, the CDR3 is TGTGCCAGCAGCCAAGACAGAAGCCTACCCGTTAACTATGGCTACACCTTC. Its translation: CASSQDRSLPVNYGYTF.

The chain has TRBV10-3 and TRBJ1-5; TRBD1 matches 11 bases. Losses at the gene ends were 6 bases for V and 4 bases for J; bases not matched to a gene: 5. The CDR3 is 15 residues long. CDR1 and CDR2 from the germline V gene are ENHRY and SYGVKD. The CDR3: CAISPGQGDNQPQHF. As DNA, the CDR3 is TGTGCCATCAGCCCGGGACAGGGGGATAATCAGCCCCAGCATTTT.

The rearrangement joins TRBV19 to TRBJ1-6, with D perhaps matching TRBD1 (6 bases). Looked up from germline, CDR1 is LNHDA and CDR2 is SQIVND (reference sequence). The CDR3 is made up of 13 amino acids. V lost 9 bases and J lost 9, with 15 bases in between. CDR3 DNA: TGTGCCAGCCTAAAATCAGGGGTTTCACCCCTCCACTTT. Its translation: CASLKSGVSPLHF.

This chain joins TRBV29-1 and TRBJ2-1, with 10 bases that match TRBD2. Germline-derived CDR1 and CDR2 are SQVTM and ANQGSEA. V lost 6 bases, J lost 5 bases, and 16 bases stayed unmatched. The CDR3 sequence is 17 residues long. CDR3 in amino acids: CSVVLAGVKKRNNEQFF. The DNA of the CDR3 is TGCAGCGTCGTTCTAGCGGGAGTAAAGAAACGGAACAATGAGCAGTTCTTC.

V is TRBV27 and J is TRBJ1-2; 9 nucleotides agree with TRBD1. Germline lookup yields CDR1 MNHEY and CDR2 SMNVEV (reference sequence). CDR3 length: 14 amino acids. J lost 4 bases, V lost 8 bases, and 8 bases had no gene match. This CDR3 is CASRTGGAGYGYTF. The CDR3 coding sequence is TGTGCCAGCCGTACAGGGGGCGCTGGCTATGGCTACACCTTC.

This rearrangement joins TRBV30 to TRBJ2-7, with D possibly TRBD1 on 5 matching bases. Germline V gene lookup returns CDR1 GTSNPN and CDR2 SVGIG (reference sequence). The CDR3 has 16 amino acids. V dropped 2 bases and J dropped 2 bases, with 19 bases sitting between them. CDR3 DNA sequence: TGTGCCTGGAGTAAACTGAAGGGGCATCGGGCCTACGAGCAGTACTTC. Amino acids: CAWSKLKGHRAYEQYF.

This sequence joins TRBV6-5 and TRBJ2-5; D is possibly TRBD2 (6 bases). The germline V gene has CDR1 MNHEY and CDR2 SVGAGI. V dropped 0 bases and J dropped 2 bases, with 7 bases sitting between them. The CDR3 loop spans 14 amino acids. This CDR3 reads CASSYSEGQETQYF. CDR3 nucleotides: TGTGCCAGCAGTTACTCGGAGGGGCAAGAGACCCAGTACTTC.

The chain joins TRBV27 to TRBJ1-1; maybe TRBD1 (6 bases). CDR1 is MNHEY, CDR2 SMNVEV, per germline (reference sequence). With 3 bases removed from V and 1 base from J, the gap between germline ends came to 12 bases. The CDR3 is 15 residues long. In DNA form, the CDR3 reads TGTGCCAGCAGTTTTAGGGGAGGGGGGAACACTGAAGCTTTCTTT. Translation gives CASSFRGGGNTEAFF.

V is TRBV4-1 and J is TRBJ2-7, with D possibly matching TRBD1 (6 bases). Deletions cut 4 bases from V and 3 bases from J, with 13 bases between. This CDR3 spans 14 amino acids. Per germline, CDR1 MGHRA and CDR2 YSYEKL. The DNA for the CDR3 is TGCGCCAGCAGCCTAGGCACAGGGAACTACGAGCAGTACTTC. Amino acid sequence: CASSLGTGNYEQYF.